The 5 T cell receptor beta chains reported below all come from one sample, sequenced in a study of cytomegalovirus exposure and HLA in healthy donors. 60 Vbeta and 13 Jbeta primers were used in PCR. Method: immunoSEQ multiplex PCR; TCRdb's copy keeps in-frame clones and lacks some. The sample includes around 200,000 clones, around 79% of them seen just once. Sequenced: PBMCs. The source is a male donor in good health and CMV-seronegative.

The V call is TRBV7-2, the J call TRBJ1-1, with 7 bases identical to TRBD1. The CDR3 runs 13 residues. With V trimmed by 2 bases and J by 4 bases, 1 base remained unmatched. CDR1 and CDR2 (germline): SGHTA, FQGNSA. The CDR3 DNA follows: TGTGCCAGCAGCTTAAGACAGGGCACTGAAGCTTTCTTT. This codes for CASSLRQGTEAFF. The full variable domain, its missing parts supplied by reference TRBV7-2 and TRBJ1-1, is GAGVSQSPSNKVTEKGKDVELRCDPISGHTALYWYRQSLGQGLEFLIYFQGNSAPDKSGLPSDRFSAERTGGSVSTLTIQRTQQEDSAVYLCASSLRQGTEAFFGQGTRLTVV.

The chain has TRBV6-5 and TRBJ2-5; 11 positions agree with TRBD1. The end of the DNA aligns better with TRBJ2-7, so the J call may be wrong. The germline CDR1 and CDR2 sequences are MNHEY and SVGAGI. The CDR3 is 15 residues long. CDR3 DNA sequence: TGTGCCAGCAGTTCCAGGACAGGGGGCTTCTACGAGCAGTACTTC. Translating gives CASSSRTGGFYEQYF.

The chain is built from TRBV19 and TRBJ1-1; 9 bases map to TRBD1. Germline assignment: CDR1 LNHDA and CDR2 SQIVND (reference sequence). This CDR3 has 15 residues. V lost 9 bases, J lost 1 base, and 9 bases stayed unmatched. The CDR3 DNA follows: TGTGCCAGCCGCGGGACAGGGAATTCGAACACTGAAGCTTTCTTT. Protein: CASRGTGNSNTEAFF.

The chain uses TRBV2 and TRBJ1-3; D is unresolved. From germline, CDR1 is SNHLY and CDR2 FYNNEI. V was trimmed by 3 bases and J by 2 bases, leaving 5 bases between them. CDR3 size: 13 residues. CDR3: CASSETPGNTIYF. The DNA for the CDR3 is TGTGCCAGCAGTGAGACACCTGGAAACACCATATATTTT.

CDR3 DNA: TGTGCCAGCTCCCTGGGACAGGCCACTAACTATGGCTACACCTTC. This sequence encodes CASSLGQATNYGYTF. The chain links TRBV28 to TRBJ1-2; 8 bases match TRBD1. The CDR3 extends over 15 amino acids. The trim removed 8 bases at V and 0 bases at J, leaving 8 bases unmatched. CDR1 MDHEN and CDR2 SYDVKM come from the germline V gene.